This T cell receptor (beta chain) was profiled in a study of siplizumab effects on memory and regulatory T cells. Study-level points and caveats: Versus 25% to 30% in controls, the mappable alloreactive CD4+ clones averaged about 69% Treg-derived with siplizumab. Roughly 80-96% of proliferating CD4+ or CD8+ clones lacked a naive or memory phenotype that could be assigned. Naive T cell populations appeared to exhibit greater diversity than memory cells and appeared to be major alloresponse contributors.

Each sample contributed roughly 100,000 TCR templates to the assay. The repertoire was sequenced with immunoSEQ multiplex PCR; TCRdb's copy has only in-frame clones and lacks some. The sample yields approximately 120,000 clones, just over 90% seen once. Worth noting for this clone: Its target is unknown.

This CDR3 has 15 amino acids. V lost 4 bases, J lost 4 bases, and 6 bases stayed unmatched. Germline CDR1 MDHEN, CDR2 SYDVKM. The sequence came from a human donor in good health. The V call is TRBV28, the J call TRBJ2-5; TRBD2 agrees at 10 bases. Sequencing used non-Treg CD4+ T cells sorted from blood. This CDR3 reads CASSSASGGAETQYF. The CDR3 DNA sequence: TGTGCCAGCAGTTCTGCCAGCGGGGGGGCAGAGACCCAGTACTTC.